This TCR beta chain was identified during a study of beta chain features in type 1 diabetes. The CDR3 consists of 14 residues. The J segment lost 8 bases and the V segment lost 5 bases, leaving 10 bases of the junction unmatched. The V gene's germline CDR1 is SGHTS and CDR2 YDEGEE. TCRB transcripts that were expressed got sequenced, as all of the isolated RNA had been reverse transcribed. Naive, central memory and regulatory T cell samples averaged roughly 3.6 million reads. Clones were sequenced by immunoSEQ multiplex PCR, and TCRdb holds only the in-frame ones, with some missing. This table has 350,000 to 450,000 clones, around 16% appearing once.

This TCR came from a woman aged 18-29 years in good health. This chain connects TRBV5-8 to TRBJ1-1, with 9 bases matching TRBD1. Sequenced: naive CD4+ T cells from blood. This CDR3 reads CASRVDRGVKEAFF. CDR3 DNA sequence: TGTGCCAGCAGGGTCGACAGGGGGGTAAAGGAAGCTTTCTTT.